This TCR beta chain was captured in a study of blood T cell repertoires in COVID-19 (TCRdb year 2020). As for the study more broadly: The collaborator samples originated in the United States, Italy and Spain and spanned the acute and convalescent phases of COVID-19. The material from the prospective study consisted of cDNA or gDNA derived from T cells, B-cell-depleted T cells, or PBMCs. The dataset comprised deeply sampled blood TCRbeta repertoires from subjects exposed to, actively infected with, or recovered from COVID-19. The repertoires were made available in a free public database intended to serve as a resource for research on the immune response to SARS-CoV-2. The samples were drawn from two sources: the first 160 participants of the ongoing ImmuneRACE study, and 1,000 to 1,500 subjects contributed by 6 global collaborators. Nearly every sample came with metadata listing a de-identified subject ID, COVID-19 status, age in years and sex. Where HLA class I and class II types were available, the types were taken from metadata supplied by the sample provider, not from assay-based typing.

TCRbeta CDR3 regions were amplified from genomic DNA using the immunoSEQ Assay, a bias-controlled multiplex PCR. The published analysis was carried out like this. Nucleated cell counts per sample were estimated from amplification of reference gene primers within the assay. To quantify the absolute abundance of each unique TCRbeta CDR3 rearrangement, sequence reads were collapsed and filtered. For each sample, productive Simpson clonality was calculated as the square root of Simpson's diversity index across productive rearrangements. The source is immuneACCESS, and TCRdb retained only in-frame sequences with V and J called. Part of the clones is not carried over; for the studies checked, unresolved V genes explain less than half of this, and the remainder is unexplained. V, J and clone size were drawn from that table, and D and trimming were deduced from the DNA. Here the sample has 150,000 to 200,000 clones; approximately 92% occur a single time. The ten largest clones represent approximately 2.5% of the sample.

In this sample, this clone turned up once. Its antigen has not been determined. It has no much larger one-base neighbor in the sample; base qualities were not kept. This sample also contains other DNA sequences that code for the same CDR3. Participants in the prospective study were enrolled through a virtual design, were aged roughly 18 to 100 years, and lived in 24 United States geographic areas. Cohort assignment in the prospective study relied on participant-reported clinical history from a screening survey and a study questionnaire. Mobile phlebotomists in the prospective study collected whole blood, serum and a nasopharyngeal or oropharyngeal swab from every participant. Over an approximately two-month period, participants in the prospective study had the option of providing additional blood draws and questionnaires. Before DNA extraction, blood samples from the prospective study were shipped at room temperature or frozen.

General conclusions and limits of the study: The amount of clinical and demographic metadata varied by source and participant and was provided uncurated.

The germline V gene gives CDR1 as KGHSH and CDR2 as LQKENI. V and J are trimmed by 3 bases and 2 bases, and the gene matches miss 2 bases of the junction. The CDR3 holds 14 amino acids from the cysteine to the phenylalanine. Solely the CDR3 DNA is kept, with 42 bases framed from the first base. The chain couples TRBV18 to TRBJ2-7; TRBD1 lines up with 9 middle nucleotides. The TCR comes from a woman in her thirties or forties with acute COVID-19. Source material: PBMCs or T cells enriched from blood (not recorded which). The sequenced DNA is TGTGCCAGCTCACCCGGACAGGGGCCCTACGAGCAGTACTTC. This encodes CASSPGQGPYEQYF.